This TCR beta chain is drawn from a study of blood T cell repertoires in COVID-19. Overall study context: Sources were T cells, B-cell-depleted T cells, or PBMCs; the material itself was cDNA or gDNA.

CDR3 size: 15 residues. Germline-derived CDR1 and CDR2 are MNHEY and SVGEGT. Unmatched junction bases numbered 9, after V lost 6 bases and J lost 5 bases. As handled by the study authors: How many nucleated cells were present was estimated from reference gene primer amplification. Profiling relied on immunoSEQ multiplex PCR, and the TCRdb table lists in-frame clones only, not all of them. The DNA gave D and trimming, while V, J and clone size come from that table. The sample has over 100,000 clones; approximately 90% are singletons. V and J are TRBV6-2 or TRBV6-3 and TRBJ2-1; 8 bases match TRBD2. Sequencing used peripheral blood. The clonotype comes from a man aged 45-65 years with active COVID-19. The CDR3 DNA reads TGTGCCAGCAGCCCGGGGGGACTAGGGAACAATGAGCAGTTCTTC. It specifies CASSPGGLGNNEQFF.